The 8 T cell receptor beta chains given below trace back to one sample, sequenced in a study of blood T cell repertoires in COVID-19. Some clones are missing from TCRdb's copy, which holds only in-frame ones; the method was immunoSEQ multiplex PCR. Here the sample spans 60,000 to 85,000 clones, over 70% being singletons. Source material: peripheral blood. These receptors were obtained from a human donor in a cohort sampled during active COVID-19.

The V and J genes are TRBV7-9 and TRBJ2-3; D uncertain. V lost 4 bases and J 1 base, leaving 15 bases between the germline ends. CDR3 length: 16 residues. Germline lookup yields CDR1 SEHNR and CDR2 FQNEAQ (reference sequence). The CDR3 DNA reads TGTGCCAGCAGCTCCCAATGGGCCCAAGGCACAGATACGCAGTATTTT. Its translation is CASSSQWAQGTDTQYF.

V usage is TRBV14 and J usage is TRBJ1-5; the match to TRBD1 covers 8 bases. The CDR3 has 17 residues. CDR1 is SGHDN, CDR2 FVKESK, per germline. The V segment lost 6 bases and the J segment 0 bases; nucleotides outside the gene matches: 10. The CDR3: CASSSGTGELSNQPQHF. The CDR3 nucleotides are TGTGCCAGCAGTTCTGGGACAGGCGAGCTTAGCAATCAGCCCCAGCATTTT. Based on the CDR3 plus reference TRBV14 and TRBJ1-5, the full variable domain is EAGVTQFPSHSVIEKGQTVTLRCDPISGHDNLYWYRRVMGKEIKFLLHFVKESKQDESGMPNNRFLAERTGGTYSTLKVQPAELEDSGVYFCASSSGTGELSNQPQHFGDGTRLSIL.

The chain has TRBV7-6 and TRBJ2-3, with 8 bases lining up with TRBD2. Germline V gene lookup returns CDR1 SGHVS and CDR2 FNYEAQ. CDR3 size: 15 residues. The ends lost 5 bases at V and 1 base at J; junction bases unmatched: 5. The CDR3 DNA is TGTGCCAGCAGCAATAGCGGGGCGGGCACAGATACGCAGTATTTT. Protein sequence: CASSNSGAGTDTQYF.

The genes are TRBV28 and TRBJ1-1, with 12 positions matching TRBD1. Per germline, CDR1 MDHEN and CDR2 SYDVKM. The CDR3 runs to 15 residues. The junction had 12 bases not matched to a gene; V was cut back by 5 bases and J by 11 bases. The CDR3 DNA is TGTGCCAGCAGTCCCAGCGGGACAGGGGGCGGGCGGGCTTTCTTT. This codes for CASSPSGTGGGRAFF.

This chain uses TRBV6-2 or TRBV6-3 with TRBJ2-7, with D maybe TRBD2 (5 bases). In germline, CDR1 is MNHEY, CDR2 SVGEGT. The CDR3 length is 14 residues. Trimming cost V 0 bases and J 3 bases, with 9 bases left between them. CDR3 protein: CASSYSPGFYEQYV. As DNA, the CDR3 is TGTGCCAGCAGTTACTCGCCGGGATTCTACGAGCAGTACGTC.

This clone was picked up a small number of times. The CDR3 reads CAWSVDGYQPQHF. The CDR3, as DNA: TGTGCCTGGAGTGTAGACGGGTATCAGCCCCAGCATTTT. This chain joins TRBV30 and TRBJ1-5; D is ambiguous. Germline values: CDR1 GTSNPN, CDR2 SVGIG (reference sequence). Trimming shortened V by 0 bases and J by 5 bases, and 8 bases separated the two germline ends. The CDR3 runs to 13 residues.

For the CDR3, the DNA is TGTGCCAGCAGCCTCACTAGCGGGGGGTCCTACGAGCAGTACGTC. Residues: CASSLTSGGSYEQYV. The chain uses TRBV28 and TRBJ2-7; TRBD2 agrees at 12 bases. The trim removed 6 bases at V and 1 base at J, leaving 4 bases unmatched. Looked up from germline, CDR1 is MDHEN and CDR2 is SYDVKM. The CDR3 has 15 residues.

V is TRBV6-2 or TRBV6-3 and J is TRBJ2-3; 9 nucleotides match TRBD2. This CDR3 has 17 amino acids. The junction had 4 bases not matched to a gene; V was cut back by 0 bases and J by 0 bases. Per the germline V gene, CDR1 is MNHEY and CDR2 is SVGEGT. CDR3 region: CASSYSVTSGSTDTQYF. CDR3 coding DNA: TGTGCCAGCAGTTACTCGGTGACTAGCGGAAGCACAGATACGCAGTATTTT.